This TCR beta chain was sequenced for a study of T-cell memory formation after mild COVID-19. Study-wide background: TCR clusters were mostly donor specific.

This clonotype was observed a few times. There are 14 residues in the CDR3. Germline trimming cut 6 bases from V and 6 bases from J; bases unmatched to any gene: 5. Employing constant-segment primers, 5'RACE generated TCR alpha and TCR beta cDNA libraries bearing sample barcodes and UMIs. One entry per CDR3 protein, called by TCRdb with MiXCR from the 5' RACE reads. The profile shows more than 250,000 distinct CDR3 sequences, about 16% of them singletons. The source material was PBMCs or a T cell subset sorted from them (not recorded which). The chain uses TRBV12-3 or TRBV12-4 and TRBJ2-2, with 9 bases aligning to TRBD2. The sequence derives from a man between 18 and 29 years old who had mild COVID-19 (a few samples of this study predate the infection). Cell type and time point are not known. The CDR3 protein is CASREGLAPGELFF. CDR3 bases: TGTGCCAGCAGAGAGGGACTAGCTCCCGGGGAGCTGTTTTTT.